This TCR beta chain was captured by sequencing in a study of blood T cells in healthy people across ages. General study points: Reliance upon unsorted PBMCs precluded definitive naive versus antigen-experienced comparison. With donor CMV status unknown, expanded clonotype changes were possibly confounded.

To note about this clonotype: What it binds is not known.

Using a J-beta primer mix together with a sample-barcoded 5' primer, a second PCR was run for 7 to 11 cycles. Every single cDNA molecule received a tag from a template-switch adaptor with 12 random nucleotides. Using its own MiXCR run on the 5' RACE reads, TCRdb lists one record per CDR3 protein. The repertoire holds about 1,600,000 distinct CDR3 sequences, with 42% as singletons. The sequencing input was blood. This clonotype originated in a woman between 18 and 29 years old in good health.

CDR3 amino acids: CASSQLPGKSTHTEAFF. Here the CDR3 DNA reads TGTGCCAGCAGCCAACTGCCCGGGAAGAGCACCCACACTGAAGCTTTCTTT. This chain links TRBV4-2 with TRBJ1-1; D is undetermined. The CDR3 sequence is 17 residues long. Deletions cut 2 bases from V and 3 bases from J, with 19 bases between. Germline-derived CDR1 and CDR2 are LGHNA and YNFKEQ.